The T cell receptor beta chain under discussion was sequenced for a study of blood T cell repertoires in COVID-19. Whole-study context: COVID-19 samples, acute and convalescent, were from the United States, Italy and Spain. In each case, the material was cDNA or gDNA derived from T cells, B-cell-depleted T cells, or PBMCs.

As originally analysed: Reference gene primer amplification gave nucleated cell count estimates. The data were produced by immunoSEQ multiplex PCR, yet TCRdb's version contains in-frame clones alone and is incomplete. Clone size and V and J calls were adopted from that table, with D and trimming inferred from the DNA. The sample shows 160,000 or so clones, more than 80% of them seen only once. The CDR3 is 14 amino acids. Germline V CDR1 and CDR2: SGHTA, FQGNSA. V dropped 5 bases and J dropped 1; count of bases not matched to a gene: 4. Patients in Seattle were enrolled during active infection, then followed longitudinally.

Sequences were obtained from peripheral blood. The TCR was taken from a woman aged 55-69 years with COVID-19, enrolled during active disease. The chain combines TRBV7-2 with TRBJ1-1; 7 bases line up with TRBD1. CDR3 protein: CASSKRQGNTEAFF. Here the CDR3 DNA reads TGTGCCAGCAGCAAAAGACAGGGGAACACTGAAGCTTTCTTT. The whole variable domain, filled in from reference TRBV7-2 and TRBJ1-1, reads GAGVSQSPSNKVTEKGKDVELRCDPISGHTALYWYRQSLGQGLEFLIYFQGNSAPDKSGLPSDRFSAERTGGSVSTLTIQRTQQEDSAVYLCASSKRQGNTEAFFGQGTRLTVV.